This T cell receptor (beta chain) was captured in a study of blood T cell repertoires in COVID-19. In the study overall: Some COVID-19 samples were acute and others convalescent; all came from the United States, Italy and Spain. Sources were T cells, B-cell-depleted T cells, or PBMCs; the material itself was cDNA or gDNA.

Seattle's enrolled individuals joined amid active infection and were then monitored longitudinally. Germline V gene sequence: CDR1 SEHNR, CDR2 FQNEAQ (reference sequence). This CDR3 is built from 16 residues. Trimming left V 1 base short and J 0 bases short, with 10 bases between. Methods used by the authors: Reference gene primers were amplified, and this amplification served to estimate nucleated cell counts. The method was immunoSEQ multiplex PCR; TCRdb's version includes in-frame clones alone and lacks a portion of them. V and J calls and clone size follow that table, whereas D and trimming were derived from the DNA. The sample holds about 56,000 clones, roughly 84% seen once.

The rearrangement joins TRBV7-9 to TRBJ1-5; no clear D gene. Material: peripheral blood. The clonotype comes from a man between 60 and 75 years old with COVID-19, enrolled during active disease. The CDR3: CASSLGGSDSNQPQHF. The CDR3 region has the DNA TGTGCCAGCAGCTTAGGAGGCAGCGATAGCAATCAGCCCCAGCATTTT.